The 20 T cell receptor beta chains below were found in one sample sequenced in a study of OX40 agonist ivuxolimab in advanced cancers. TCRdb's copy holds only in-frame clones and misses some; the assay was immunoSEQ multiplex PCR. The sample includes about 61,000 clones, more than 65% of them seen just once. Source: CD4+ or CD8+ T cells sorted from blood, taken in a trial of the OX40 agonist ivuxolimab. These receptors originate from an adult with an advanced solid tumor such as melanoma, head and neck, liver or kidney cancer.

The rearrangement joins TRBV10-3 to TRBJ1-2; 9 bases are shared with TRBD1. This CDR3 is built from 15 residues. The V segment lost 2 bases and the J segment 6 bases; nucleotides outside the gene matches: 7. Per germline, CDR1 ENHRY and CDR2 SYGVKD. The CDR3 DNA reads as TGTGCCATCAGTGAGGGGGACAGGGTAAAGGATGGCTACACCTTC. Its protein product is CAISEGDRVKDGYTF.

This CDR3 is CASSVAGTSGDTQYF. The CDR3 nucleotides read TGTGCCAGCAGCGTAGCTGGGACTAGCGGAGATACGCAGTATTTT. The chain recombines TRBV9 with TRBJ2-3, with 11 bases fitting TRBD2. The CDR3 spans 15 residues. V lost 0 bases to trimming and J lost 5 bases; unmatched junction nucleotides: 2. CDR1 and CDR2 (germline): SGDLS, YYNGEE.

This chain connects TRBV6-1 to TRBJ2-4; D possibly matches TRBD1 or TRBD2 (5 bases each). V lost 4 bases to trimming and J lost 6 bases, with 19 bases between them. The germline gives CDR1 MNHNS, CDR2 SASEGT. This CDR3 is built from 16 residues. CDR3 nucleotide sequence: TGTGCCAGCAGTGGGACTGGGACCCCCGGTGGAAACATTCAGTACTTC. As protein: CASSGTGTPGGNIQYF.

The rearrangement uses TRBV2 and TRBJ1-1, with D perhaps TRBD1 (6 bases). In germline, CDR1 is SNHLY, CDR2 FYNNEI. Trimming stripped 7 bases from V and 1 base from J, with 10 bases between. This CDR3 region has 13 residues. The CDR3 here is CASTRQENTEAFF. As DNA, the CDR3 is TGTGCCAGCACGAGACAGGAGAACACTGAAGCTTTCTTT. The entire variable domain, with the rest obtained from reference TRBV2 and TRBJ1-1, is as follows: EPEVTQTPSHQVTQMGQEVILRCVPISNHLYFYWYRQILGQKVEFLVSFYNNEISEKSEIFDDQFSVERPDGSNFTLKIRSTKLEDSAMYFCASTRQENTEAFFGQGTRLTVV.

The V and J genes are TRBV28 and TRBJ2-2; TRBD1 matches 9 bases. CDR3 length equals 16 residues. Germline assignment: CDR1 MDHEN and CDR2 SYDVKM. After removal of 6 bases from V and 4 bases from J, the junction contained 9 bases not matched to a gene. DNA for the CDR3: TGTGCCAGCAGCTCCACCGGGACAGGGCTCACCGGGGAGCTGTTTTTT. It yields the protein CASSSTGTGLTGELFF.

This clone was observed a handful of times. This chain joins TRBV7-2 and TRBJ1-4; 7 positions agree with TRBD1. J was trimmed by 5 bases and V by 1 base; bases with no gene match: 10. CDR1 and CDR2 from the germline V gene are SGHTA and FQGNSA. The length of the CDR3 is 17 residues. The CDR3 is CASSLGPPTGQNEKLFF. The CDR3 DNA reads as TGTGCCAGCAGCTTAGGGCCCCCGACAGGGCAGAATGAAAAACTGTTTTTT.

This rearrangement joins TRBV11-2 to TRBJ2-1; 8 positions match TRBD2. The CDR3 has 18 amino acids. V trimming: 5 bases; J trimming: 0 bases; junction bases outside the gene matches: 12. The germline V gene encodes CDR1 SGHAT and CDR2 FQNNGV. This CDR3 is CASSPKGIAGSSYNEQFF. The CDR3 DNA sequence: TGTGCCAGCAGCCCGAAGGGCATAGCGGGATCCTCCTACAATGAGCAGTTCTTC.

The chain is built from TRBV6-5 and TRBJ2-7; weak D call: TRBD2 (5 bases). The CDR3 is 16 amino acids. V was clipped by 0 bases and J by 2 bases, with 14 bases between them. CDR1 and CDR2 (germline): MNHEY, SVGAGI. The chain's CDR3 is CASSYSGGRNAYEQYF. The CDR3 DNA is TGTGCCAGCAGTTACTCGGGTGGGAGAAATGCCTACGAGCAGTACTTC.

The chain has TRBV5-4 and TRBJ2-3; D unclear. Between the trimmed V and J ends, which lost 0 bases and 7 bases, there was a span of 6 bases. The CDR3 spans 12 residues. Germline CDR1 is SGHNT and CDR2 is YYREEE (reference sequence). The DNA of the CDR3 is TGTGCCAGCAGCTTGGGAGCTAATACGCAGTATTTT. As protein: CASSLGANTQYF.

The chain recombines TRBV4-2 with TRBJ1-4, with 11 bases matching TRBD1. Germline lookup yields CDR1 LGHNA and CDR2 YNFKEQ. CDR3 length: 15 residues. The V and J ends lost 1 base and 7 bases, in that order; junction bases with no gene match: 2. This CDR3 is CASSQVGTGGEKLFF. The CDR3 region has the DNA TGTGCCAGCAGCCAAGTAGGGACAGGGGGTGAAAAACTGTTTTTT.

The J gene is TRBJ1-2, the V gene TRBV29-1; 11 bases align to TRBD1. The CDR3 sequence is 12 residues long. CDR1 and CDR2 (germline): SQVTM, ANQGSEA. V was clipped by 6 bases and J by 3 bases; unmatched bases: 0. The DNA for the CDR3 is TGCAGCGTGGGACAGGGGGACTATGGCTACACCTTC. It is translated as CSVGQGDYGYTF.

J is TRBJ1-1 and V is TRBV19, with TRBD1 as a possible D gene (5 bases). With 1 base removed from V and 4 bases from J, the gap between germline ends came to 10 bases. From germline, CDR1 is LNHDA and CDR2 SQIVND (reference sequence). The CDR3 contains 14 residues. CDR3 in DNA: TGTGCCAGTAGTATAGGAGGAGGGGTCACTGAAGCTTTCTTT. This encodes CASSIGGGVTEAFF.

The CDR3 loop is CASSQNAAETQYF. In DNA form, the CDR3 reads TGTGCCAGCAGTCAAAACGCCGCAGAGACCCAGTACTTC. The chain carries TRBV7-3 and TRBJ2-5; no reliable D call. There are 13 residues in the CDR3. V gave up 6 bases and J gave up 4 bases, with 12 bases separating them. Germline V lookup: CDR1 SGHTA, CDR2 FQGTGA.

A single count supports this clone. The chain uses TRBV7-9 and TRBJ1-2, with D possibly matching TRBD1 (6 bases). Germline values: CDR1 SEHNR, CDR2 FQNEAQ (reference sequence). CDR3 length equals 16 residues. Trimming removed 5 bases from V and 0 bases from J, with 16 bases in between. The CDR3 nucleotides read TGTGCCAGCAGCCCTGGCAGGACAGAAGCTAACTATGGCTACACCTTC. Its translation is CASSPGRTEANYGYTF.

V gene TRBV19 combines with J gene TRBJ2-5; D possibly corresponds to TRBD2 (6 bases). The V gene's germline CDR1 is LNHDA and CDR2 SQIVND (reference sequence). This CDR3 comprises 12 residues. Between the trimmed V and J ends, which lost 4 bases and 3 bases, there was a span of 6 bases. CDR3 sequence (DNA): TGTGCCAGTAGTACGGGGGAAGAGACCCAGTACTTC. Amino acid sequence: CASSTGEETQYF.

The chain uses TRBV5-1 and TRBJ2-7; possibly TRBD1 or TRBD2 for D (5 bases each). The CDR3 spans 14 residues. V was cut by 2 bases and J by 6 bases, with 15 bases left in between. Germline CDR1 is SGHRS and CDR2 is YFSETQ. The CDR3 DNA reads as TGCGCCAGCAGCTTTAGTAGGGGAGTATCCGAGCAGTACTTC. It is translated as CASSFSRGVSEQYF.

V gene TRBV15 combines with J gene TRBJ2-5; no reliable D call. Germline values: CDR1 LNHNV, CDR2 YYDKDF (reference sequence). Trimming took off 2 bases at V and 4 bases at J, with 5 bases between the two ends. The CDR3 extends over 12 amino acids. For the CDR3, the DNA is TGTGCCACCAGCAGACTAGGAGAGACCCAGTACTTC. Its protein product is CATSRLGETQYF.

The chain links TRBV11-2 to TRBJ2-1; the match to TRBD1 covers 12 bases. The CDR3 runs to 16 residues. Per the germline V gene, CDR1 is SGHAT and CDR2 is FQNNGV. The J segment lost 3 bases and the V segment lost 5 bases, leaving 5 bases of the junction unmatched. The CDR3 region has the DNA TGTGCCAGCAGCCCGGGACAGGGGGCGTTCTACAATGAGCAGTTCTTC. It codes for CASSPGQGAFYNEQFF.

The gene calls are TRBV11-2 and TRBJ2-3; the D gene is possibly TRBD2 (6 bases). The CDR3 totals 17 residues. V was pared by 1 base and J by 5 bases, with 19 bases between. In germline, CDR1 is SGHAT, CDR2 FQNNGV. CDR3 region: CASSLVYTGDIIDTQYF. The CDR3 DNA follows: TGTGCCAGCAGCTTAGTTTATACGGGAGACATCATAGATACGCAGTATTTT.

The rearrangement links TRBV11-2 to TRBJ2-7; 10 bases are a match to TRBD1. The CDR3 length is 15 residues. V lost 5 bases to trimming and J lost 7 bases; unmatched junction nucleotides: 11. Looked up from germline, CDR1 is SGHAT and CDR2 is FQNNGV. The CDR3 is CASSIQWDRGGEQYF. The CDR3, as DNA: TGTGCCAGCAGCATCCAATGGGACAGGGGTGGGGAGCAGTACTTC. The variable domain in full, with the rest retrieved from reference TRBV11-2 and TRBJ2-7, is EAGVAQSPRYKIIEKRQSVAFWCNPISGHATLYWYQQILGQGPKLLIQFQNNGVVDDSQLPKDRFSAERLKGVDSTLKIQPAKLEDSAVYLCASSIQWDRGGEQYFGPGTRLTVT.